Listed below are T cell receptor beta chains from one sample, sequenced in a study of blood T cell repertoires in COVID-19. Using immunoSEQ multiplex PCR, the repertoire was profiled, and TCRdb retains in-frame clones only, with some absent. The table has fewer than 200,000 clones, 82% seen once; the top ten hold approximately 6.8%. The sample was peripheral blood. The origin of the receptors is a woman in her 40s with COVID-19, enrolled during active disease. Both conserved end residues are part of each CDR3. The D gene is left open where the match is weak. Not every row has a clone size; where given, it reads once, few, many or a size class.

D: TRBD2
size: .
V: TRBV10-2
J: TRBJ2-1
DNA: TGCGCCAGGTCGGGGGGGCCGCGGAATGAGCAGTTCTTC
CDR3: CARSGGPRNEQFF

D: .
size: .
V: TRBV29-1
J: TRBJ1-4
DNA: TGCAGCGTTCAACCCCAACATAATGAAAAACTGTTTTTT
CDR3: CSVQPQHNEKLFF

D: TRBD1
size: .
V: TRBV11-2
J: TRBJ2-5
DNA: TGTGCCAGCAGCTCCATAGACAGGGAAGAGACCCAGTACTTC
CDR3: CASSSIDREETQYF

D: .
size: .
V: TRBV5-6
J: TRBJ1-3
DNA: TGTGCCCTAAATCGGCCAGGCCCCAATAACTCTGGAAACACCATATATTTT
CDR3: CALNRPGPNNSGNTIYF

D: TRBD1
size: .
V: TRBV7-2
J: TRBJ2-7
DNA: TGTGCCAGCAGCGGAAGTAACAGGGGGCTCTACGAGCAGTACTTC
CDR3: CASSGSNRGLYEQYF

D: .
size: once
V: TRBV3-1/TRBV3-2
J: TRBJ2-2
DNA: TGTGCCAGCAGCCAAGAGGGCAGGGCCGGGGAGCTGTTTTTT
CDR3: CASSQEGRAGELFF

D: TRBD1
size: .
V: TRBV19
J: TRBJ2-7
DNA: TGTGCCAGTAGTAACAGGGGGACAGCCTACGAGCAGTACTTC
CDR3: CASSNRGTAYEQYF

D: .
size: .
V: TRBV9
J: TRBJ2-1
DNA: TGTGCCAGCAGCGGGCGGGACGGAGACTACAATGAGCAGTTCTTC
CDR3: CASSGRDGDYNEQFF

D: TRBD1
size: .
V: TRBV6-4
J: TRBJ1-2
DNA: TGTGCCAGCAGTGAGAGAGGGGGCAGCTATGGCTACACCTTC
CDR3: CASSERGGSYGYTF

D: TRBD2
size: .
V: TRBV7-8
J: TRBJ2-2
DNA: TGTGCCAGCAGTTTTTGGCCCCCGGGAGGCGCGAACACCGGGGAGCTGTTTTTT
CDR3: CASSFWPPGGANTGELFF